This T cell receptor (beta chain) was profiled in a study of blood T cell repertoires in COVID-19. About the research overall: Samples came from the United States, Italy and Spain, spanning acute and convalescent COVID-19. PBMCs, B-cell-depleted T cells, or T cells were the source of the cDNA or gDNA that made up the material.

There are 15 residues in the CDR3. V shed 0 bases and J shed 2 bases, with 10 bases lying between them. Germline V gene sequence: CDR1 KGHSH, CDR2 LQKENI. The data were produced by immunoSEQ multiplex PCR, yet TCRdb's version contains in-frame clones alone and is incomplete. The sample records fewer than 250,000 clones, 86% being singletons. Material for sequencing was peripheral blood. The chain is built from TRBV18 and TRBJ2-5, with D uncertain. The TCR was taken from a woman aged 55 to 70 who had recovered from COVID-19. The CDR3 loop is CASSPPARQQETQYF. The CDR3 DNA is TGTGCCAGCTCACCACCGGCCAGGCAACAAGAGACCCAGTACTTC.